The next 25 T cell receptor beta chains were all read from a single sample in a study of somatic mutations in cytotoxic T cells in rheumatoid arthritis. Generated by immunoSEQ multiplex PCR, the TCRdb table keeps only in-frame clones and is missing some. The top ten clones hold around 7% of a sample with several thousand clones, about four fifths of them seen once. Sample: CD8+ T cells sorted from blood. The receptors were gathered from an adult with rheumatoid arthritis.

The chain links TRBV6-6 to TRBJ2-7, with a possible D match to TRBD1 (5 bases). The germline gives CDR1 MNHNY, CDR2 SVGAGI (reference sequence). The CDR3 contains 13 residues. The germline V and J ends were trimmed by 0 bases and 4 bases, with 7 bases remaining between them. CDR3 protein: CASSYSQEYEQYF. The CDR3 bases are TGTGCCAGCAGTTACTCACAGGAGTACGAGCAGTACTTC.

This chain links TRBV6-6 with TRBJ2-7; D perhaps matches TRBD2 (6 bases). This CDR3 has 14 residues. Trimming removed 0 bases from V and 2 bases from J, with 8 bases in between. Germline lookup yields CDR1 MNHNY and CDR2 SVGAGI (reference sequence). The CDR3 here is CASSYSRGTYEQYF. The CDR3 DNA is TGTGCCAGCAGTTACTCTCGGGGGACCTACGAGCAGTACTTC.

This sequence joins TRBV27 and TRBJ2-1; TRBD2 matches 10 bases. V lost 4 bases and J lost 3; bases outside the gene matches: 12. The germline CDR1 and CDR2 sequences are MNHEY and SMNVEV (reference sequence). This CDR3 spans 18 amino acids. The CDR3 loop is CASSSLGITSGVYNEQFF. DNA of the CDR3: TGTGCCAGCAGTTCCCTAGGGATAACTAGCGGGGTCTACAATGAGCAGTTCTTC.

The V and J genes are TRBV27 and TRBJ2-3; D call uncertain. This CDR3 comprises 15 residues. Trimming left V 5 bases short and J 2 bases short, with 14 bases between. Germline V gene data show CDR1 as MNHEY and CDR2 as SMNVEV (reference sequence). The CDR3 loop reads CASSHTIVDTDTQYF. Here the CDR3 DNA reads TGTGCCAGCAGTCACACCATCGTCGACACAGATACGCAGTATTTT.

This clone was seen a handful of times. The rearrangement uses TRBV4-1 and TRBJ1-2; no clear D. With 1 base removed from V and 3 bases from J, the gap between germline ends came to 9 bases. Per germline, CDR1 MGHRA and CDR2 YSYEKL. There are 14 residues in the CDR3. CDR3 sequence: CASSQAPPDYGYTF. The CDR3 DNA reads as TGCGCCAGCAGCCAAGCCCCACCGGACTATGGCTACACCTTC.

This chain joins TRBV7-8 and TRBJ1-5; D is ambiguous. CDR3 length equals 13 residues. The germline V and J ends were trimmed by 5 bases and 6 bases, with 11 bases remaining between them. Per germline, CDR1 SGHVS and CDR2 FQNEAQ. The DNA of the CDR3 is TGTGCCAGCAGCCAGTCCACCGGTCAGCCCCAGCATTTT. It yields the protein CASSQSTGQPQHF.

The chain recombines TRBV2 with TRBJ1-1, with 10 bases matching TRBD1. The germline V gene encodes CDR1 SNHLY and CDR2 FYNNEI. Trimming cost V 7 bases and J 0 bases; bases outside gene matches: 5. This CDR3 has 15 amino acids. The CDR3: CASTDRGGMNTEAFF. DNA of the CDR3: TGTGCCAGCACGGACAGGGGGGGAATGAACACTGAAGCTTTCTTT.

This chain connects TRBV7-9 to TRBJ1-1; D is possibly TRBD1 (5 bases). V was pared by 1 base and J by 8 bases, with 8 bases between. Germline lookup yields CDR1 SEHNR and CDR2 FQNEAQ (reference sequence). The CDR3 has 12 residues. The CDR3, as DNA: TGTGCCAGCAGCTTAGTTGGGGCCGAAGCTTTCTTT. This encodes CASSLVGAEAFF.

V is TRBV4-3 and J is TRBJ2-2; D not resolved. Trimming cost V 1 base and J 1 base, with 4 bases left between them. The CDR3 totals 14 residues. Looked up from germline, CDR1 is LGHNA and CDR2 is YSLEER. The CDR3: CASSQAGNTGELFF. In nucleotides, the CDR3 is TGCGCCAGCAGCCAAGCGGGGAACACCGGGGAGCTGTTTTTT.

V usage is TRBV19 and J usage is TRBJ2-1, with TRBD1 matching over 7 bases. Germline CDR1 LNHDA, CDR2 SQIVND (reference sequence). After removal of 5 bases from V and 4 bases from J, the junction contained 2 bases not matched to a gene. This CDR3 spans 13 amino acids. CDR3 amino acids: CASSGGQYNEQFF. The DNA of the CDR3 is TGTGCCAGTAGTGGGGGACAGTACAATGAGCAGTTCTTC.

This clone was counted a single time. The genes are TRBV27 and TRBJ1-1; 7 bases fit TRBD1. Germline V gene lookup returns CDR1 MNHEY and CDR2 SMNVEV (reference sequence). The CDR3 is 13 amino acids. After removal of 2 bases from V and 4 bases from J, the junction contained 1 base not matched to a gene. CDR3 DNA sequence: TGTGCCAGCAGTTTAGGACAGGCCACTGAAGCTTTCTTT. Its protein is CASSLGQATEAFF.

This clone turned up a few times. V usage is TRBV2 and J usage is TRBJ1-1, with D perhaps TRBD1 (6 bases). Trimming removed 6 bases from V and 0 bases from J, with 14 bases in between. The CDR3 totals 15 residues. Germline lookup yields CDR1 SNHLY and CDR2 FYNNEI. CDR3 sequence reads: CASRVRDTLNTEAFF. For the CDR3, the DNA is TGTGCCAGCAGAGTACGGGACACCTTGAACACTGAAGCTTTCTTT.

The chain joins TRBV27 to TRBJ1-1; the match to TRBD1 covers 8 bases. Germline CDR1 and CDR2: MNHEY and SMNVEV (reference sequence). The CDR3 is 15 amino acids. Trimming removed 1 base from V and 1 base from J; junction bases left unmatched: 2. This CDR3 is CASSLWGTGNTEAFF. The DNA of the CDR3 is TGTGCCAGCAGTTTATGGGGGACAGGGAACACTGAAGCTTTCTTT.

This clone came up a few times. The chain employs TRBV7-9 and TRBJ1-1; the D is unclear. The V and J ends lost 7 bases and 3 bases respectively, with 18 bases between them. The CDR3 loop spans 15 amino acids. The germline V gene encodes CDR1 SEHNR and CDR2 FQNEAQ (reference sequence). The CDR3 DNA is TGTGCCAGCACCCCGACCGGGCGGTTAGACACTGAAGCTTTCTTT. Its protein product is CASTPTGRLDTEAFF.

The V call is TRBV7-6, the J call TRBJ2-1, with 7 bases aligning to TRBD2. The germline V gene encodes CDR1 SGHVS and CDR2 FNYEAQ. The V gene end was trimmed by 4 bases and the J gene end by 5 bases; junction bases not matched to a gene: 11. The length of the CDR3 is 16 residues. The CDR3: CASSSPRGVGDNEQFF. CDR3 nucleotide sequence: TGTGCCAGCAGCTCCCCTCGGGGGGTTGGGGACAATGAGCAGTTCTTC.

V is TRBV7-9 and J is TRBJ2-7; the match to TRBD2 covers 9 bases. The CDR3 covers 17 residues. The ends lost 4 bases at V and 2 bases at J; junction bases unmatched: 12. Germline assignment: CDR1 SEHNR and CDR2 FQNEAQ (reference sequence). The CDR3 DNA follows: TGTGCCAGCAGCTCAAATCAGGTGGCTAGCGGGACCTACGAGCAGTACTTC. This codes for CASSSNQVASGTYEQYF.

This clone showed up just a few times. The chain links TRBV7-9 to TRBJ1-5; the D is unclear. The V gene lost 1 base and the J gene lost 6 bases, with 7 bases spanning the gap. CDR1 SEHNR and CDR2 FQNEAQ come from the germline V gene (reference sequence). The CDR3 runs 13 residues. For the CDR3, the DNA is TGTGCCAGCAGCTTAGAGCGGGGTCAGCCCCAGCATTTT. Translating gives CASSLERGQPQHF.

V is TRBV4-2 and J is TRBJ1-2, with D perhaps matching TRBD1 (6 bases). The V gene's germline CDR1 is LGHNA and CDR2 YNFKEQ. V lost 0 bases and J 8 bases, leaving 16 bases between the germline ends. The CDR3 spans 15 residues. CDR3 in amino acids: CASSQDYGQFGGYTF. The CDR3 DNA sequence: TGTGCCAGCAGCCAAGATTACGGACAGTTCGGGGGCTACACCTTC.

The chain couples TRBV2 to TRBJ1-5, with D possibly matching TRBD1 (6 bases). The CDR3 loop spans 14 amino acids. Germline lookup yields CDR1 SNHLY and CDR2 FYNNEI. Trimming pared 4 bases from V and 9 bases from J, leaving 16 bases between. CDR3 nucleotide sequence: TGTGCCAGCAGTGGTCAGGGGATCTGGTCGCCCCAGCATTTT. Its translation: CASSGQGIWSPQHF.

V and J are TRBV19 and TRBJ1-5; maybe TRBD1 (6 bases). The CDR3 is 16 residues long. From germline, CDR1 is LNHDA and CDR2 SQIVND (reference sequence). V lost 3 bases and J 0 bases, leaving 12 bases between the germline ends. CDR3 nucleotides: TGTGCCAGTAGTATTAGGACAGAATATAGCAATCAGCCCCAGCATTTT. Protein: CASSIRTEYSNQPQHF.

This clone is a singleton in its sample. V is TRBV6-6 and J is TRBJ1-6; the match to TRBD1 covers 7 bases. This CDR3 has 14 residues. CDR1 is MNHNY, CDR2 SVGAGI, per germline (reference sequence). The V gene end was trimmed by 6 bases and the J gene end by 6 bases; junction bases not matched to a gene: 5. In nucleotides, the CDR3 is TGTGCCAGCAGGCCACAGGGGATTAATTCACCCCTCCACTTT. Encoded protein: CASRPQGINSPLHF.

This clone was counted a few times. The chain couples TRBV30 to TRBJ1-2; D is perhaps TRBD1 (6 bases). Germline loops: CDR1 GTSNPN, CDR2 SVGIG (reference sequence). This CDR3 contains 15 residues. The V and J ends lost 1 base and 4 bases respectively, with 16 bases between them. CDR3 sequence reads: CAWSGKRTGIYGYTF. CDR3 nucleotide sequence: TGTGCCTGGAGTGGAAAAAGAACAGGGATCTATGGCTACACCTTC.

The chain uses TRBV5-6 and TRBJ2-1; 10 nucleotides agree with TRBD1. V shed 0 bases, J shed 4 bases, and the junction held 1 base outside the gene matches. Germline-derived CDR1 and CDR2 are SGHDT and YYEEEE. The CDR3 is 15 residues long. CDR3 coding DNA: TGTGCCAGCAGCTTGGGGGACAGGGGTTACAATGAGCAGTTCTTC. The encoded protein is CASSLGDRGYNEQFF.

This clone was counted once. CDR3 region: CASSFSLLMNTEAFF. CDR3 DNA: TGTGCCAGCAGCTTCTCCCTACTCATGAACACTGAAGCTTTCTTT. V gene TRBV5-6 combines with J gene TRBJ1-1; no firm D call. Per germline, CDR1 SGHDT and CDR2 YYEEEE. V was cut by 2 bases and J by 0 bases, with 11 bases left in between. This CDR3 is built from 15 residues.

The chain employs TRBV5-1 and TRBJ2-2; no firm D call. Per the germline V gene, CDR1 is SGHRS and CDR2 is YFSETQ. The CDR3 sequence is 15 residues long. Trimming left V 0 bases short and J 0 bases short, with 6 bases between. This CDR3 is CASSLETTNTGELFF. For the CDR3, the DNA is TGCGCCAGCAGCTTGGAAACTACGAACACCGGGGAGCTGTTTTTT. The whole variable domain, remainder taken from reference TRBV5-1 and TRBJ2-2, is KAGVTQTPRYLIKTRGQQVTLSCSPISGHRSVSWYQQTPGQGLQFLFEYFSETQRNKGNFPGRFSGRQFSNSRSEMNVSTLELGDSALYLCASSLETTNTGELFFGEGSRLTVL.